The 29 T cell receptor beta chains below all came from one sample that was sequenced in a study of OX40 agonist ivuxolimab in advanced cancers. Profiling relied on immunoSEQ multiplex PCR, and the TCRdb table lists in-frame clones only, not all of them. The sample has 78,000 or so clones; around 94% are singletons. The starting material was CD4+ or CD8+ T cells sorted from blood, obtained in a trial of the OX40 agonist ivuxolimab. These receptors all come from an adult with an advanced solid tumor such as melanoma, head and neck, liver or kidney cancer.

In this sample, this clone turned up once. The V call is TRBV11-2, the J call TRBJ1-1; tentatively, D is TRBD1 (6 bases). V was trimmed by 1 base and J by 6 bases, leaving 12 bases between them. Germline lookup yields CDR1 SGHAT and CDR2 FQNNGV. This CDR3 has 14 amino acids. The CDR3 spells CASSLAPGDAEAFF. The CDR3 DNA follows: TGTGCCAGCAGCTTAGCCCCAGGGGACGCTGAAGCTTTCTTT.

The V call is TRBV6-6, the J call TRBJ2-1; 7 bases agree with TRBD1. The CDR3 contains 14 residues. Looked up from germline, CDR1 is MNHNY and CDR2 is SVGAGI (reference sequence). With V trimmed by 5 bases and J by 7 bases, 8 bases remained unmatched. CDR3 DNA sequence: TGTGCCAGCAGTAAAGGGGGCCCGGGGAATGAGCAGTTCTTC. Translated: CASSKGGPGNEQFF.

This chain connects TRBV6-1 to TRBJ2-3, with 8 bases that match TRBD1. The V gene's germline CDR1 is MNHNS and CDR2 SASEGT. This CDR3 spans 14 amino acids. Trimming at V came to 4 bases and at J to 1 base, leaving 1 base not matched to a gene. The CDR3 loop reads CASSAGQGTDTQYF. The DNA of the CDR3 is TGTGCCAGCAGTGCGGGACAGGGCACAGATACGCAGTATTTT.

V and J are TRBV18 and TRBJ1-3; no reliable D call. V lost 3 bases to trimming and J lost 5 bases, with 23 bases between them. CDR3 length: 18 amino acids. Germline-derived CDR1 and CDR2 are KGHSH and LQKENI. The CDR3 spells CASSPLWPAGAERNTIYF. The CDR3 bases are TGTGCCAGCTCACCCCTATGGCCTGCGGGAGCGGAAAGAAACACCATATATTTT.

The V gene is TRBV29-1, the J gene TRBJ2-2; possibly TRBD1 for D (6 bases). Germline CDR1 SQVTM, CDR2 ANQGSEA. The CDR3 contains 17 residues. Trimming took off 1 base at V and 2 bases at J, with 17 bases between the two ends. CDR3 residues: CSVEAYRDGFNTGELFF. For the CDR3, the DNA is TGCAGCGTTGAAGCATACAGGGACGGGTTTAACACCGGGGAGCTGTTTTTT.

V gene TRBV4-2 combines with J gene TRBJ2-7, with 14 bases aligning to TRBD2. With V trimmed by 3 bases and J by 3 bases, 10 bases remained unmatched. Germline CDR1 and CDR2: LGHNA and YNFKEQ. CDR3 length equals 18 residues. As DNA, the CDR3 is TGTGCCAGCAGCCAGCGACTAGCGGGAGGGCCACAATTCTACGAGCAGTACTTC. Amino acids: CASSQRLAGGPQFYEQYF.

The genes are TRBV5-1 and TRBJ1-1; no clear D gene. V was clipped by 7 bases and J by 0 bases, with 19 bases between them. Germline V gene sequence: CDR1 SGHRS, CDR2 YFSETQ. This CDR3 region has 16 residues. CDR3 DNA: TGCGCCAGCCGACTCTCGCGGCATCAAATGAACACTGAAGCTTTCTTT. Its translation is CASRLSRHQMNTEAFF.

This chain connects TRBV18 to TRBJ2-3, with D maybe TRBD2 (7 bases). CDR1 and CDR2 from the germline V gene are KGHSH and LQKENI. The CDR3 covers 14 residues. V lost 1 base and J lost 6, with 11 bases in between. The CDR3 protein is CASSPRGGVDTQYF. CDR3 bases: TGTGCCAGCTCACCACGGGGGGGCGTGGATACGCAGTATTTT.

This clone was observed once. The chain joins TRBV9 to TRBJ1-3; D gene uncertain. Trimming shortened V by 4 bases and J by 0 bases, and 8 bases separated the two germline ends. In germline, CDR1 is SGDLS, CDR2 YYNGEE. This CDR3 is built from 14 residues. CDR3 DNA sequence: TGTGCCAGCAGCCAACTTTACTCTGGAAACACCATATATTTT. It yields the protein CASSQLYSGNTIYF.

Only one count was recorded for this clone. J is TRBJ1-1 and V is TRBV2, with D possibly matching TRBD1 (6 bases). V lost 6 bases to trimming and J lost 5 bases, with 13 bases between them. The CDR3 runs 13 residues. In germline, CDR1 is SNHLY, CDR2 FYNNEI. The CDR3 here is CASRLQGQTEAFF. The CDR3 DNA is TGTGCCAGCAGACTCCAAGGACAGACTGAAGCTTTCTTT.

This sequence joins TRBV29-1 and TRBJ1-2; no clear D gene. This CDR3 is built from 12 residues. The germline V gene has CDR1 SQVTM and CDR2 ANQGSEA. V shed 4 bases and J shed 1 base, with 7 bases lying between them. The CDR3 region is CSVADLNYGYTF. For the CDR3, the DNA is TGCAGCGTTGCTGACCTTAACTATGGCTACACCTTC.

The chain uses TRBV11-3 and TRBJ1-1; 9 positions agree with TRBD1. Germline-derived CDR1 and CDR2 are SGHNT and YENEEA. The CDR3 covers 13 residues. J was trimmed by 6 bases and V by 5 bases; bases with no gene match: 4. This chain's CDR3 is CASSTTGGSEAFF. The CDR3 nucleotides are TGTGCCAGCAGCACTACAGGGGGCTCTGAAGCTTTCTTT.

The chain is built from TRBV7-2 and TRBJ1-2, with D perhaps TRBD1 (5 bases). V dropped 5 bases and J dropped 7 bases, with 17 bases sitting between them. Germline CDR1 SGHTA, CDR2 FQGNSA. This CDR3 spans 14 amino acids. CDR3 DNA sequence: TGTGCCAGCAGCCCCGCGGACATAGTGGGTGGCTACACCTTC. This encodes CASSPADIVGGYTF.

This chain connects TRBV5-1 to TRBJ1-2; tentatively, D is TRBD1 (6 bases). Trimming shortened V by 0 bases and J by 6 bases, and 15 bases separated the two germline ends. This CDR3 has 15 amino acids. Germline assignment: CDR1 SGHRS and CDR2 YFSETQ. The CDR3 here is CASSLEQGGWDGYTF. As DNA, the CDR3 is TGCGCCAGCAGCTTGGAACAGGGAGGATGGGATGGCTACACCTTC. The full variable domain, in which reference TRBV5-1 and TRBJ1-2 provide the parts outside the CDR3, is KAGVTQTPRYLIKTRGQQVTLSCSPISGHRSVSWYQQTPGQGLQFLFEYFSETQRNKGNFPGRFSGRQFSNSRSEMNVSTLELGDSALYLCASSLEQGGWDGYTFGSGTRLTVV.

J is TRBJ1-5 and V is TRBV28, with TRBD1 matching over 10 bases. Germline V gives CDR1 MDHEN, CDR2 SYDVKM. J was trimmed by 11 bases and V by 8 bases; bases with no gene match: 24. The CDR3 totals 18 residues. The CDR3: CASGFLPTGTGATVAQHF. The CDR3 nucleotides are TGTGCCAGCGGATTCCTCCCAACCGGGACAGGGGCCACTGTCGCCCAGCATTTT.

The V call is TRBV11-1, the J call TRBJ2-1, with 7 nucleotides matching TRBD2. This CDR3 spans 14 amino acids. CDR1 and CDR2 from the germline V gene are SGHAT and FQDESV (reference sequence). J lost 6 bases, V lost 3 bases, and 5 bases had no gene match. The CDR3 loop reads CASSFGLVVNEQFF. The DNA of the CDR3 is TGTGCCAGCAGCTTCGGACTAGTTGTCAATGAGCAGTTCTTC.

DNA for the CDR3: TGTGCCAGCAGCCCGAGCGTGGGGGCGGATACGCAGTATTTT. Residues: CASSPSVGADTQYF. The chain carries TRBV11-2 and TRBJ2-3; D possibly corresponds to TRBD1 (6 bases). The V end lost 5 bases, the J end lost 6 bases, and 15 bases lay between the germline ends. CDR3 length: 14 amino acids. Per the germline V gene, CDR1 is SGHAT and CDR2 is FQNNGV.

The chain uses TRBV29-1 and TRBJ1-2; a weak D match, TRBD1 (5 bases). Germline values: CDR1 SQVTM, CDR2 ANQGSEA. The CDR3 has 13 residues. V was shortened by 4 bases and J by 6 bases, with 15 bases between the two germline ends. CDR3 sequence (DNA): TGCAGCGTTGGGATAGGGGCGGCGGATGGCTACACCTTC. Protein product: CSVGIGAADGYTF.

V and J are TRBV5-1 and TRBJ1-2; no firm D call. Germline V gives CDR1 SGHRS, CDR2 YFSETQ. There are 15 residues in the CDR3. Deletions cut 1 base from V and 3 bases from J, with 13 bases between. CDR3 sequence reads: CASSLRGVSDYGYTF. The CDR3 DNA follows: TGCGCCAGCAGCTTGCGCGGGGTATCGGACTATGGCTACACCTTC. Full variable domain (outside the CDR3, taken from reference TRBV5-1 and TRBJ1-2): KAGVTQTPRYLIKTRGQQVTLSCSPISGHRSVSWYQQTPGQGLQFLFEYFSETQRNKGNFPGRFSGRQFSNSRSEMNVSTLELGDSALYLCASSLRGVSDYGYTFGSGTRLTVV.

The genes are TRBV5-4 and TRBJ1-2, with D possibly matching TRBD1 (6 bases). This CDR3 has 12 residues. The germline CDR1 and CDR2 sequences are SGHNT and YYREEE (reference sequence). V was clipped by 4 bases and J by 5 bases, with 9 bases between them. The CDR3 sequence is CASSPQGYGYTF. The CDR3 region has the DNA TGTGCCAGCAGCCCGCAGGGGTATGGCTACACCTTC.

The chain employs TRBV4-2 and TRBJ1-5, with D unclear. V was pared by 1 base and J by 2 bases, with 9 bases between. This CDR3 has 15 residues. Germline CDR1 reads LGHNA; CDR2 reads YNFKEQ. The CDR3 coding sequence is TGTGCCAGCAGCCAAGTTGAGGCGGGCAATCAGCCCCAGCATTTT. Residues: CASSQVEAGNQPQHF.

The V and J genes are TRBV5-6 and TRBJ2-2; 14 positions match TRBD2. The CDR3 is 16 residues long. The junction had 5 bases not matched to a gene; V was cut back by 5 bases and J by 5 bases. The V gene's germline CDR1 is SGHDT and CDR2 YYEEEE. CDR3 sequence: CASSFGLAGGTGELFF. CDR3 DNA sequence: TGTGCCAGCAGTTTCGGACTAGCGGGAGGTACCGGGGAGCTGTTTTTT.

This clone occurred once. The V gene is TRBV27, the J gene TRBJ2-7; 8 bases are shared with TRBD2. CDR3 length equals 17 residues. The J segment lost 3 bases and the V segment lost 6 bases, leaving 16 bases of the junction unmatched. Germline V gene data show CDR1 as MNHEY and CDR2 as SMNVEV (reference sequence). The DNA of the CDR3 is TGTGCCAGCAGCCCCCTGCCGGGAGTAGCGGGAAACTACGAGCAGTACTTC. It yields the protein CASSPLPGVAGNYEQYF.

J is TRBJ1-6 and V is TRBV5-8; D not resolved. CDR1 is SGHTS and CDR2 is YDEGEE in the germline V gene. Trimming stripped 4 bases from V and 8 bases from J, with 16 bases between. The CDR3 sequence is 15 residues long. In DNA form, the CDR3 reads TGTGCCAGCAGCCCGGGCTCCCGTCAGGATTCACCCCTCCACTTT. Encoded protein: CASSPGSRQDSPLHF. Using reference TRBV5-8 and TRBJ1-6 for the parts outside the CDR3, the full variable domain is EAGVTQSPTHLIKTRGQQATLRCSPISGHTSVYWYQQALGLGLQFLLWYDEGEERNRGNFPPRFSGRQFPNYSSELNVNALELEDSALYLCASSPGSRQDSPLHFGNGTRLTVT.

The V gene is TRBV4-2, the J gene TRBJ2-2; TRBD1 is a possible D gene (5 bases). Germline assignment: CDR1 LGHNA and CDR2 YNFKEQ. V was cut by 1 base and J by 6 bases, with 9 bases left in between. The CDR3 contains 14 residues. CDR3 residues: CASSQGGASGELFF. The CDR3, as DNA: TGTGCCAGCAGCCAAGGTGGGGCTTCCGGGGAGCTGTTTTTT.

The rearrangement joins TRBV7-6 to TRBJ2-2, with D possibly being TRBD1 (6 bases). The V gene's germline CDR1 is SGHVS and CDR2 FNYEAQ. The length of the CDR3 is 15 residues. V was trimmed by 6 bases and J by 7 bases, leaving 18 bases between them. The CDR3 DNA reads TGTGCCAGCAGTACAGGGTTTTCGGCGGACGGGGAGCTGTTTTTT. Encoded protein: CASSTGFSADGELFF.

This chain links TRBV9 with TRBJ1-5, with D hard to call. This CDR3 has 13 amino acids. V shed 3 bases and J shed 4 bases, with 8 bases lying between them. CDR1 and CDR2 from the germline V gene are SGDLS and YYNGEE. CDR3 bases: TGTGCCAGCAGCGAAACCCTGAATCAGCCCCAGCATTTT. As protein: CASSETLNQPQHF.

The chain is built from TRBV27 and TRBJ2-1; TRBD2 matches 10 bases. V lost 2 bases and J lost 7; bases outside the gene matches: 14. CDR1 is MNHEY, CDR2 SMNVEV, per germline (reference sequence). The CDR3 is 18 amino acids. The CDR3 nucleotides read TGTGCCAGCAGTTTAAGAAGCGGGAGGGCCAGGTGGAATAATGAGCAGTTCTTC. Translating gives CASSLRSGRARWNNEQFF.

V gene TRBV5-8 combines with J gene TRBJ2-1; the D is unclear. In germline, CDR1 is SGHTS, CDR2 YDEGEE. The CDR3 runs to 13 residues. V lost 1 base, J lost 3 bases, and 5 bases lay in between. In nucleotides, the CDR3 is TGTGCCAGCAGCTTGTTATTCTACAATGAGCAGTTCTTC. It encodes CASSLLFYNEQFF.